This T cell receptor (beta chain) was observed in a study of cytomegalovirus exposure and HLA in healthy donors. The study, taken as a whole, reports: TCR beta V segments were, for the most part, productive about 90% or about 30% of the time in an earlier analysis. Generally TCR sequences proved uncommon, though certain public TCRs appeared in numerous donors.

CDR3 length: 17 amino acids. CDR1 is SGHVS, CDR2 FQNEAQ, per germline. Trimming cost V 6 bases and J 6 bases; bases outside gene matches: 11. Details on this clone: Its target is unknown.

It was with 60 Vbeta and 13 Jbeta primers that the PCR ran. Generated by immunoSEQ multiplex PCR, the TCRdb table keeps only in-frame clones and is missing some. This table holds 82,000 or so clones, around 9.1% found once. The chain links TRBV7-8 to TRBJ2-5; 15 bases line up with TRBD2. The TCR sequence derives from a man aged 55 to 70 in good health and CMV-seropositive. What was sequenced was PBMCs. Here the CDR3 DNA reads TGTGCCAGCAGTACCAGGACTAGCGGGGGGGAAGGAAAGACCCAGTACTTC. This gives the protein CASSTRTSGGEGKTQYF.